Following are 32 T cell receptor beta chains from one sample sequenced in a study of breast tumors, draining lymph nodes, adjacent tissues. Axillary draining lymph nodes of breast cancer patients supplied the node samples. TCRdb recomputed calls from the multiplex PCR reads with MiXCR, one row per CDR3 protein. The sample shows about 140,000 distinct CDR3 sequences, 32% of them seen only once. Sequences were obtained from axillary lymph node tissue. Receptor source: a female donor with breast cancer. Some clones in this sample may be carry-over from other donors' samples.

The CDR3 protein is CSARAEGQPGNTIYF. The CDR3 nucleotides are TGCAGTGCTAGGGCTGAAGGACAGCCTGGAAACACCATATATTTT. The chain couples TRBV20-1 to TRBJ1-3; D might be TRBD1 (6 bases). CDR1 is DFQATT, CDR2 SNEGSKA, per germline (reference sequence). V was trimmed by 3 bases and J by 2 bases, leaving 14 bases between them. The CDR3 has 15 residues.

This clonotype was counted ten times or more. The gene calls are TRBV7-6 and TRBJ1-1; TRBD1 is a possible D gene (5 bases). The V end lost 5 bases, the J end lost 2 bases, and 12 bases lay between the germline ends. This CDR3 has 14 residues. Germline values: CDR1 SGHVS, CDR2 FNYEAQ. CDR3 region: CASSPGGANTEAFF. CDR3 coding DNA: TGTGCCAGCAGCCCGGGTGGGGCTAACACTGAAGCTTTCTTT. Looking up the rest from reference TRBV7-6 and TRBJ1-1 gives the full variable domain: GAGVSQSPRYKVTKRGQDVALRCDPISGHVSLYWYRQALGQGPEFLTYFNYEAQQDKSGLPNDRFSAERPEGSISTLTIQRTEQRDSAMYRCASSPGGANTEAFFGQGTRLTVV.

The rearrangement uses TRBV24-1 and TRBJ2-1; TRBD1 might be the D (6 bases). Trimming left V 2 bases short and J 7 bases short, with 8 bases between. The CDR3 spans 13 residues. Looked up from germline, CDR1 is KGHDR and CDR2 is SFDVKD. CDR3 DNA: TGTGCCACCAGTGATTGGGGACAAAATGAGCAGTTCTTC. Translating it yields CATSDWGQNEQFF.

The gene calls are TRBV2 and TRBJ1-6; D is possibly TRBD1 (5 bases). This CDR3 has 16 residues. V lost 1 base, J lost 6 bases, and 13 bases lay in between. CDR1 is SNHLY and CDR2 is FYNNEI in the germline V gene. The CDR3 sequence: CASSEGGVNFNSPLHF. Written as DNA, the CDR3 is TGTGCCAGCAGTGAAGGGGGCGTTAACTTTAATTCACCCCTCCACTTT.

This clonotype was recorded many times. This chain uses TRBV20-1 with TRBJ1-3, with unresolved D. The V end was cut by 6 bases, the J end by 4 bases, with 16 bases between. The CDR3 sequence is 14 residues long. The germline gives CDR1 DFQATT, CDR2 SNEGSKA (reference sequence). CDR3 DNA: TGCAGTGCGGATTCTAACAGAGCCGGAAACACCATATATTTT. Amino acid sequence: CSADSNRAGNTIYF.

A note on this clonotype: At one end the junction does not follow the germline gene, possibly because of a read error. The V gene is TRBV6-1, the J gene TRBJ2-5, with TRBD2 matching 9 bases. The V gene's germline CDR1 is MNHNS and CDR2 SASEGT. The CDR3 spans 15 residues. This CDR3 is CASSEGLAIQETQYF. The CDR3 nucleotides are TGTGCCAGCAGCGAAGGACTAGCGATTCAAGAGACCCAGTACTTC.

This clonotype was seen at least ten times. This sequence joins TRBV19 and TRBJ2-5; D is possibly TRBD2 (5 bases). V was cut by 9 bases and J by 7 bases, with 18 bases left in between. CDR3 length: 13 residues. Germline V lookup: CDR1 LNHDA, CDR2 SQIVND (reference sequence). CDR3 loop: CASSRTPAGTQYF. The DNA for the CDR3 is TGTGCCAGCAGCCGGACGCCGGCGGGGACCCAGTACTTC.

In its sample, this clonotype was seen many times. CDR3 amino acids: CASSHNLNYGYTF. The CDR3 bases are TGCGCCAGCAGCCATAATCTTAACTATGGCTACACCTTC. This chain uses TRBV5-1 with TRBJ1-2; no definite D call. V was clipped by 4 bases and J by 1 base, with 8 bases between them. Looked up from germline, CDR1 is SGHRS and CDR2 is YFSETQ. The CDR3 spans 13 residues. The variable domain in full, completed from reference TRBV5-1 and TRBJ1-2, reads KAGVTQTPRYLIKTRGQQVTLSCSPISGHRSVSWYQQTPGQGLQFLFEYFSETQRNKGNFPGRFSGRQFSNSRSEMNVSTLELGDSALYLCASSHNLNYGYTFGSGTRLTVV.

This clonotype appeared many times. This rearrangement joins TRBV7-2 to TRBJ2-2; 8 bases are a match to TRBD2. The ends lost 2 bases at V and 4 bases at J; junction bases unmatched: 3. CDR1 is SGHTA and CDR2 is FQGNSA in the germline V gene. CDR3 size: 15 residues. The CDR3 nucleotides read TGTGCCAGCAGCTTAAGGCGGGGGGCCACCGGGGAGCTGTTTTTT. Its translation is CASSLRRGATGELFF.

This clonotype was found many times. This rearrangement joins TRBV27 to TRBJ2-1; D is ambiguous. This CDR3 spans 13 amino acids. Germline V lookup: CDR1 MNHEY, CDR2 SMNVEV (reference sequence). The V and J ends lost 0 bases and 10 bases respectively, with 10 bases between them. CDR3 loop: CASSLSSNREQFF. The CDR3 nucleotides read TGTGCCAGCAGTTTATCGAGTAACCGGGAGCAGTTCTTC.

The rearrangement uses TRBV18 and TRBJ1-3; D gene ambiguous. The CDR3 sequence is 17 residues long. CDR1 and CDR2 from the germline V gene are KGHSH and LQKENI. The V end was cut by 1 base, the J end by 8 bases, with 21 bases between. CDR3 protein: CASSPLSALNYGYTIYF. CDR3 nucleotide sequence: TGTGCCAGCTCACCACTATCAGCTCTGAACTATGGCTACACCATATATTTT.

The chain recombines TRBV7-2 with TRBJ1-3; 8 bases align to TRBD1. V lost 5 bases to trimming and J lost 0 bases; unmatched junction nucleotides: 3. The V gene's germline CDR1 is SGHTA and CDR2 FQGNSA. The CDR3 loop spans 15 amino acids. The CDR3 spells CASSTDRGSGNTIYF. The CDR3 DNA follows: TGTGCCAGCAGCACCGACAGGGGCTCTGGAAACACCATATATTTT.

This clonotype was picked up many times. The chain carries TRBV19 and TRBJ2-5; 8 bases align to TRBD1. The V segment lost 6 bases and the J segment 5 bases; nucleotides outside the gene matches: 5. CDR3 length: 13 amino acids. Germline V gene lookup returns CDR1 LNHDA and CDR2 SQIVND (reference sequence). This chain's CDR3 is CASSLRGRETQYF. Written as DNA, the CDR3 is TGTGCCAGTAGCCTCAGGGGGCGCGAGACCCAGTACTTC.

This clonotype was counted ten times or more. V gene TRBV6-1 combines with J gene TRBJ1-4; tentatively, D is TRBD1 (6 bases). V shed 3 bases and J shed 7 bases, with 15 bases lying between them. CDR1 is MNHNS, CDR2 SASEGT, per germline. This CDR3 spans 15 amino acids. Here the CDR3 reads CASSDRQGTFEKLFF. CDR3 in DNA: TGTGCCAGCAGTGATCGGCAGGGGACTTTTGAAAAACTGTTTTTT.

This clonotype was detected ten times or more. The gene calls are TRBV20-1 and TRBJ2-3; D call uncertain. V dropped 1 base and J dropped 6 bases, with 5 bases sitting between them. Germline-derived CDR1 and CDR2 are DFQATT and SNEGSKA (reference sequence). CDR3 length equals 11 residues. CDR3 loop: CSARVGDTQYF. The CDR3 nucleotides are TGCAGTGCTAGAGTAGGTGATACGCAGTATTTT.

This clonotype has only a few counts. The V gene is TRBV20-1, the J gene TRBJ1-1, with TRBD1 matching over 8 bases. The CDR3 contains 15 residues. Germline V gives CDR1 DFQATT, CDR2 SNEGSKA (reference sequence). V lost 2 bases, J lost 4 bases, and 9 bases stayed unmatched. The CDR3 is CSARPRQGSATEAFF. The CDR3 DNA sequence: TGCAGTGCTAGACCCCGACAGGGGTCGGCCACTGAAGCTTTCTTT.

This clonotype was counted at least ten times. The V call is TRBV7-3, the J call TRBJ2-1; D possibly uses TRBD1 or TRBD2 (7 bases each). CDR3 length equals 14 residues. The ends were cut back, 4 bases at V and 9 bases at J, with 16 bases in the middle. Looked up from germline, CDR1 is SGHTA and CDR2 is FQGTGA. In nucleotides, the CDR3 is TGTGCCAGCAGCTCCCAGGGGGGGGCGAGTGAGCAGTTCTTC. As protein: CASSSQGGASEQFF.

This clonotype occurred many times. The V gene is TRBV28, the J gene TRBJ2-7; no definite D call. CDR3 length equals 17 residues. V lost 2 bases and J lost 3, with 20 bases in between. Germline V gene sequence: CDR1 MDHEN, CDR2 SYDVKM. CDR3 in amino acids: CASSLGTRVSSSYEQYF. As DNA, the CDR3 is TGTGCCAGCAGTTTAGGTACTCGGGTTTCATCGAGCTACGAGCAGTACTTC.

The table lists this clonotype with many counts. The genes are TRBV10-3 and TRBJ2-7; D possibly corresponds to TRBD2 (7 bases). Germline V lookup: CDR1 ENHRY, CDR2 SYGVKD. This CDR3 spans 13 amino acids. In DNA, the CDR3 is TGTGCCATCAGTGAGTCGGGGGGGCCGGGGGTTAACGTC. Protein sequence: CAISESGGPGVNV.

At least ten counts were recorded for this clonotype. DNA of the CDR3: TGTGCCAGCAGCCGGGCCGAAGAGACCCAGTACTTC. As protein: CASSRAEETQYF. V usage is TRBV3-1 and J usage is TRBJ2-5; D gene unclear. CDR3 size: 12 residues. V gave up 4 bases and J gave up 3 bases, with 6 bases separating them. Germline lookup yields CDR1 LGHDT and CDR2 YNNKEL (reference sequence).

This clonotype was recorded at least ten times. V usage is TRBV5-5 and J usage is TRBJ2-3; D possibly corresponds to TRBD1 (6 bases). Germline V gene sequence: CDR1 SGHKS, CDR2 YYEKEE (reference sequence). Trimming took 5 bases from V and 6 from J, leaving 16 bases between them. The CDR3 totals 14 residues. The CDR3: CASSLWGREDTQYF. CDR3 nucleotide sequence: TGTGCCAGCAGTCTTTGGGGGCGAGAGGATACGCAGTATTTT.

The chain carries TRBV7-9 and TRBJ2-7, with D tentatively TRBD1 or TRBD2 (6 bases each). The CDR3 sequence is 11 residues long. In germline, CDR1 is SEHNR, CDR2 FQNEAQ (reference sequence). Trimming stripped 8 bases from V and 5 bases from J, with 10 bases between. As DNA, the CDR3 is TGTGCCAGCCGGGGGCAGAACGAGCAGTACTTC. Protein: CASRGQNEQYF.

This clonotype was found many times. The chain links TRBV7-6 to TRBJ2-3, with D perhaps TRBD1 (6 bases). The germline V gene has CDR1 SGHVS and CDR2 FNYEAQ. The CDR3 runs 14 residues. V lost 0 bases to trimming and J lost 6 bases, with 10 bases between them. Written as DNA, the CDR3 is TGTGCCAGCAGCTTAGCGAGGGGGTCCGATACGCAGTATTTT. Amino acids: CASSLARGSDTQYF.

In this sample, this clonotype turned up many times. The rearrangement uses TRBV20-1 and TRBJ2-1; TRBD1 matches at 9 bases. This CDR3 is built from 14 residues. Trimming took 6 bases from V and 8 from J; bases not matched to a gene: 11. The germline CDR1 and CDR2 sequences are DFQATT and SNEGSKA (reference sequence). CDR3 loop: CSALPFTGGYEQFF. CDR3 coding DNA: TGCAGTGCCCTACCCTTCACAGGGGGCTATGAGCAGTTCTTC.

This clonotype was seen many times. The chain employs TRBV20-1 and TRBJ1-5; 9 bases align to TRBD1. Germline loops: CDR1 DFQATT, CDR2 SNEGSKA (reference sequence). The V gene end was trimmed by 6 bases and the J gene end by 2 bases; junction bases not matched to a gene: 8. The CDR3 length is 15 residues. In nucleotides, the CDR3 is TGCAGTGCACAGACACAGGGGGCGGGCAATCAGCCCCAGCATTTT. This codes for CSAQTQGAGNQPQHF.

This clonotype has ten or more counts. CDR3 coding DNA: TGTGCCAGCACCTGGGGGGGAACCGGGGAGCTGTTTTTT. Residues: CASTWGGTGELFF. The chain employs TRBV12-3 or TRBV12-4 and TRBJ2-2; 7 nucleotides align to TRBD2. Losses at the gene ends were 7 bases for V and 5 bases for J; bases not matched to a gene: 4. The CDR3 length is 13 residues.

This clonotype was counted at least ten times. The chain links TRBV20-1 to TRBJ2-5, with D perhaps TRBD1 (6 bases). The CDR3 contains 13 residues. From germline, CDR1 is DFQATT and CDR2 SNEGSKA (reference sequence). The V gene lost 4 bases and the J gene lost 0 bases, with 9 bases spanning the gap. CDR3 residues: CSATRTDQETQYF. CDR3 sequence (DNA): TGCAGTGCTACCCGGACAGACCAAGAGACCCAGTACTTC.

This clonotype was seen more than once but under ten times. The V gene is TRBV6-2 or TRBV6-3, the J gene TRBJ1-5, with 9 bases fitting TRBD1. J was trimmed by 0 bases and V by 3 bases; bases with no gene match: 6. Germline V gene lookup returns CDR1 MNHEY and CDR2 SVGEGT. This CDR3 has 17 residues. CDR3 sequence: CASSYSLQGASNQPQHF. CDR3 bases: TGTGCCAGCAGTTATTCTCTACAGGGGGCTAGCAATCAGCCCCAGCATTTT.

About this clonotype: This sequence may be a read error, since a much larger clone differs from it by one base. The rearrangement links TRBV6-5 to TRBJ2-3; tentatively, D is TRBD2 (5 bases). This CDR3 contains 20 residues. Trimming took 1 base from V and 0 from J, leaving 23 bases between them. Germline V gene sequence: CDR1 MNHEY, CDR2 SVGAGI. The CDR3 here is CASSYFGSRGRTASTDTQYF. CDR3 sequence (DNA): TGTGCCAGCAGTTACTTCGGTAGCCGAGGCCGGACTGCTAGCACAGATACGCAGTATTTT.

This clonotype occurred many times. V gene TRBV29-1 combines with J gene TRBJ1-1, with TRBD1 identical over 10 bases. Germline V gene lookup returns CDR1 SQVTM and CDR2 ANQGSEA. The V and J ends lost 4 bases and 1 base, in that order; junction bases with no gene match: 3. The CDR3 has 14 amino acids. CDR3 sequence: CSVAGDRGNTEAFF. The CDR3 bases are TGCAGCGTTGCAGGGGACAGGGGGAACACTGAAGCTTTCTTT.

This clonotype was observed a few times. V is TRBV20-1 and J is TRBJ2-5, with 9 bases identical to TRBD2. This CDR3 has 15 residues. Germline CDR1 DFQATT, CDR2 SNEGSKA (reference sequence). Unmatched junction bases numbered 7, after V lost 0 bases and J lost 5 bases. This chain's CDR3 is CSARDAAGGGETQYF. The DNA of the CDR3 is TGCAGTGCTAGAGATGCGGCGGGGGGGGGGGAGACCCAGTACTTC.

The chain recombines TRBV5-6 with TRBJ1-5; weak D call: TRBD1 (6 bases). The germline V and J ends were trimmed by 2 bases and 4 bases, with 10 bases remaining between them. Germline CDR1 SGHDT, CDR2 YYEEEE. The CDR3 covers 14 residues. CDR3 amino acids: CASSFQGRNQPQHF. CDR3 DNA: TGTGCCAGCAGCTTTCAGGGGCGAAATCAGCCCCAGCATTTT. Together with reference TRBV5-6 and TRBJ1-5, the CDR3 gives the full variable domain: DAGVTQSPTHLIKTRGQQVTLRCSPKSGHDTVSWYQQALGQGPQFIFQYYEEEERQRGNFPDRFSGHQFPNYSSELNVNALLLGDSALYLCASSFQGRNQPQHFGDGTRLSIL.